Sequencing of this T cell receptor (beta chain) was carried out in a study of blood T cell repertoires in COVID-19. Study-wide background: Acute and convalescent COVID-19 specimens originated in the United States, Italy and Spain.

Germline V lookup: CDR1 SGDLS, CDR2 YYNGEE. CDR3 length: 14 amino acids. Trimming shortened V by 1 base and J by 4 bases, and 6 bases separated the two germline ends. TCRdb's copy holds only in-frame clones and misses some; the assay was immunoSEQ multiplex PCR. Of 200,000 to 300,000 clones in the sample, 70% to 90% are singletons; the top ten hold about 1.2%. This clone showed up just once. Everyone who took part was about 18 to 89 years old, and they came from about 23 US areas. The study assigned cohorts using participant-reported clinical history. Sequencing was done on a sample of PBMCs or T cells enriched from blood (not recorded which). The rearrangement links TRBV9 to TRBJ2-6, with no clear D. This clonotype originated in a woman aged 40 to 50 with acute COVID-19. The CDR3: CASSVPGGANVLTF. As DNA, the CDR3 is TGTGCCAGCAGCGTACCAGGAGGGGCCAACGTCCTGACTTTC.